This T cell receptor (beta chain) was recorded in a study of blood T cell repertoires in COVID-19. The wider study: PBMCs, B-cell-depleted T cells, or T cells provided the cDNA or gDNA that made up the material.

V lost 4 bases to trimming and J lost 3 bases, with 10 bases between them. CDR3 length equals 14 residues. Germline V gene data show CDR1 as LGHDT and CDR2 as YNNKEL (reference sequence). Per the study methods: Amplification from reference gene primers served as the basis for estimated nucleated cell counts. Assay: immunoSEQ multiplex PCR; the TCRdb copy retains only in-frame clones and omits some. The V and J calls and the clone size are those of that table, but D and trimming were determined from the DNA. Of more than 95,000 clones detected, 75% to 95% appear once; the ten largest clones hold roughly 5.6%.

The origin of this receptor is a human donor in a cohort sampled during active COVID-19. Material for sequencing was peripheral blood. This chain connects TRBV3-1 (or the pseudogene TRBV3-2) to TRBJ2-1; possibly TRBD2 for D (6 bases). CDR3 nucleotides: TGTGCCAGCAGCCGTCGGGGGAGCTACAATGAGCAGTTCTTC. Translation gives CASSRRGSYNEQFF.